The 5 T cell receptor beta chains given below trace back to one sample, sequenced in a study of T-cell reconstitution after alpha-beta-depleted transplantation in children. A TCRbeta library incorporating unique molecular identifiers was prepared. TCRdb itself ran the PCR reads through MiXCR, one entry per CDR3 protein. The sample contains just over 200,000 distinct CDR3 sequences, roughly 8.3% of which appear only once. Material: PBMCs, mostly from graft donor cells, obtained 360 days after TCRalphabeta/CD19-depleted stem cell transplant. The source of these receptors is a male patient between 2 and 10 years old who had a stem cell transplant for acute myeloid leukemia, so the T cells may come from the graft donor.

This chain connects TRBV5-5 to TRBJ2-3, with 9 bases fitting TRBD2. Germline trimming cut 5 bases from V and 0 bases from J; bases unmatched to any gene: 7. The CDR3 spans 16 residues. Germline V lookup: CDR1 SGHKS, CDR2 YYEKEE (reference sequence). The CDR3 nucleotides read TGTGCCAGCAGTCGTGCTAGCGGGACCAGCACAGATACGCAGTATTTT. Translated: CASSRASGTSTDTQYF.

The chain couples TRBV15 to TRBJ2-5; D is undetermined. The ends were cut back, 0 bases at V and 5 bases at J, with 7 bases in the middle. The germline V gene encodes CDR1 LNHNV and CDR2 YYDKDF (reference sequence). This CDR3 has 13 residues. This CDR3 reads CATSRDHGETQYF. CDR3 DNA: TGTGCCACCAGCAGAGATCACGGCGAGACCCAGTACTTC.

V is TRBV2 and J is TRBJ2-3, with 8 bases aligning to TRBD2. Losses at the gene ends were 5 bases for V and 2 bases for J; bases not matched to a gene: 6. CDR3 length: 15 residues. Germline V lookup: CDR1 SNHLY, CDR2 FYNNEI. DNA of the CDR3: TGTGCCAGCAGTCTACGAGCGGGGGTCACAGATACGCAGTATTTT. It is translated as CASSLRAGVTDTQYF.

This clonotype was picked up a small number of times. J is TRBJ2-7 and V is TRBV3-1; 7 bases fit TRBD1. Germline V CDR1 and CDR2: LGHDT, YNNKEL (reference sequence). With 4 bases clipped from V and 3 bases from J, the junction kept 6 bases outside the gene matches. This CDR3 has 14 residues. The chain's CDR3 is CASSPYRDSYEQYV. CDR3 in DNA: TGTGCCAGCAGCCCCTACCGGGACAGCTACGAGCAGTACGTC.

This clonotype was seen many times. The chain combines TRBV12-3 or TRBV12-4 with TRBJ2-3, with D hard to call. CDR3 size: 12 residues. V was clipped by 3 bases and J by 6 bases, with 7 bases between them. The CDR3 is CASSFARDTQYF. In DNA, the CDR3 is TGTGCCAGCAGTTTTGCGAGGGATACGCAGTATTTT.